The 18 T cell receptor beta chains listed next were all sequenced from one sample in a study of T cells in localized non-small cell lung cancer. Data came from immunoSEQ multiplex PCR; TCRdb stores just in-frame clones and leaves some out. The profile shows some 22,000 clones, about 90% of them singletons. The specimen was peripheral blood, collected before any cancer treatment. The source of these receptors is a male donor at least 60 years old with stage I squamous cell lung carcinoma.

CDR3 sequence (DNA): TGTGCCTGGAGTGCCCGGCAACACTATGGCTACACCTTC. This encodes CAWSARQHYGYTF. This chain joins TRBV30 and TRBJ1-2; D unclear. V was trimmed by 1 base and J by 3 bases, leaving 9 bases between them. Germline assignment: CDR1 GTSNPN and CDR2 SVGIG (reference sequence). CDR3 length: 13 residues.

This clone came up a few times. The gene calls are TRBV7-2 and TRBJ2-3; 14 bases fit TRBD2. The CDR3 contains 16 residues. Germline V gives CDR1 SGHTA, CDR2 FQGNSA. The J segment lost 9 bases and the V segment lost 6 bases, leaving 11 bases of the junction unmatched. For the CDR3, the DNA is TGTGCCAGCAGTTCGAAACCGGGACTAGCGGGAGACACGCAGTATTTT. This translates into CASSSKPGLAGDTQYF.

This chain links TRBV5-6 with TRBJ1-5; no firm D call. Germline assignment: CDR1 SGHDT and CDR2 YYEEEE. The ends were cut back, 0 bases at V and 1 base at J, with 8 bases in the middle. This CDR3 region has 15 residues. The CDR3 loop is CASSLGKPSNQPQHF. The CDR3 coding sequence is TGTGCCAGCAGCTTGGGCAAGCCGAGCAATCAGCCCCAGCATTTT.

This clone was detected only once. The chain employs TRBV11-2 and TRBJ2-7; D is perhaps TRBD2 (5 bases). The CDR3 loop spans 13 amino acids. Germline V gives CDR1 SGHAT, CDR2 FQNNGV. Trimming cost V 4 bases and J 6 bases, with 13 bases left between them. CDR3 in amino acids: CASSSRRSTEQYF. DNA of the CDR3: TGTGCCAGCAGCTCACGGAGGAGTACCGAGCAGTACTTC.

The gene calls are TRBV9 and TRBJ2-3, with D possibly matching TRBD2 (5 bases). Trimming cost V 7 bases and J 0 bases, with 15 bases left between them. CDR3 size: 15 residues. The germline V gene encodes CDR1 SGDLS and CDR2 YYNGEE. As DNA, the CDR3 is TGTGCCAGCGCCCCCGGAGGCGGGAGCACAGATACGCAGTATTTT. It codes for CASAPGGGSTDTQYF.

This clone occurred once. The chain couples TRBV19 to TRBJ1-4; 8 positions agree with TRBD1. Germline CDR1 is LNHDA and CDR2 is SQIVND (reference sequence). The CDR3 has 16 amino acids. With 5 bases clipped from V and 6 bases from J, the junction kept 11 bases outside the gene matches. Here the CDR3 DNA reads TGTGCCAGTAGTCCTAACAGGGGGTTATCGGATGAAAAACTGTTTTTT. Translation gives CASSPNRGLSDEKLFF.

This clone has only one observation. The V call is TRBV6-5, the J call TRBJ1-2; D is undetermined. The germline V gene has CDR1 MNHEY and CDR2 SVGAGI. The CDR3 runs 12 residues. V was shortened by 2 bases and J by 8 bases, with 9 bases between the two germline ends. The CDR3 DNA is TGTGCCAGCAGTTACAAGGGCTGGGGCTACACCTTC. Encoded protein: CASSYKGWGYTF.

For the CDR3, the DNA is TGTGCCTGGAGTGGGACAGGGTTCGAGCAGTACTTC. Translating it yields CAWSGTGFEQYF. The genes are TRBV30 and TRBJ2-7, with TRBD1 matching 8 bases. V shed 1 base, J shed 6 bases, and the junction held 2 bases outside the gene matches. The germline V gene encodes CDR1 GTSNPN and CDR2 SVGIG (reference sequence). The CDR3 is 12 amino acids.

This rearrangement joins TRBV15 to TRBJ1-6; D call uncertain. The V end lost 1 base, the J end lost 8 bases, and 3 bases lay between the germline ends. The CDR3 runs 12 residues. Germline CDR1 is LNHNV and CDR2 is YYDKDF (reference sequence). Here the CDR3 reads CATSRVDSPLHF. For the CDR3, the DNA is TGTGCCACCAGCAGAGTCGATTCACCCCTCCACTTT.

In DNA, the CDR3 is TGTGCCAGCAGCTCGGGACTAGCGGCAAACAATGAGCAGTTCTTC. The encoded protein is CASSSGLAANNEQFF. The chain joins TRBV7-2 to TRBJ2-1; 11 positions agree with TRBD2. The J segment lost 5 bases and the V segment lost 4 bases, leaving 4 bases of the junction unmatched. Germline values: CDR1 SGHTA, CDR2 FQGNSA. The CDR3 has 15 amino acids.

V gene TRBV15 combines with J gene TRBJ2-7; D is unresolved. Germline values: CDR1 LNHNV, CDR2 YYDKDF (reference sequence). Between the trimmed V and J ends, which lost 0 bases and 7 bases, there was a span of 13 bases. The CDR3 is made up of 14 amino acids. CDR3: CATSRDPGGNEQYF. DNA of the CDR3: TGTGCCACCAGCAGAGATCCAGGTGGGAATGAGCAGTACTTC. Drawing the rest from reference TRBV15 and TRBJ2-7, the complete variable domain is DAMVIQNPRYQVTQFGKPVTLSCSQTLNHNVMYWYQQKSSQAPKLLFHYYDKDFNNEADTPDNFQSRRPNTSFCFLDIRSPGLGDTAMYLCATSRDPGGNEQYFGPGTRLTVT.

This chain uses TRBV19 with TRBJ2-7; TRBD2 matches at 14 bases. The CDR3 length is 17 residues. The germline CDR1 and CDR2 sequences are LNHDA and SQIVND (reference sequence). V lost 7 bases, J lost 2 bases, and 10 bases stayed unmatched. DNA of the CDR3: TGTGCCAGTACCTCCGGACTAGCGGGGGGTCCACCCTACGAGCAGTACTTC. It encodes CASTSGLAGGPPYEQYF.

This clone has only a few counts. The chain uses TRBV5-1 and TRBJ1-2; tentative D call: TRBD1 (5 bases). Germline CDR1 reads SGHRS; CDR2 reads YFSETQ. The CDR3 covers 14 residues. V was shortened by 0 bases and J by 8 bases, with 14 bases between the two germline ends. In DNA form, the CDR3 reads TGCGCCAGCAGCTTGGAGGGGAGAGGGTTCGGCTACACCTTC. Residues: CASSLEGRGFGYTF.

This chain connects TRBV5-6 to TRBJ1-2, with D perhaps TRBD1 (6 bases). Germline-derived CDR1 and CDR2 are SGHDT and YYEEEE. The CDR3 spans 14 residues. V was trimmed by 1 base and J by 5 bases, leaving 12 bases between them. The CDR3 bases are TGTGCCAGCAGCTTGCGGGGGGCAGGGTATGGCTACACCTTC. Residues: CASSLRGAGYGYTF. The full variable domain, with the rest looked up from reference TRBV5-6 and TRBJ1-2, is DAGVTQSPTHLIKTRGQQVTLRCSPKSGHDTVSWYQQALGQGPQFIFQYYEEEERQRGNFPDRFSGHQFPNYSSELNVNALLLGDSALYLCASSLRGAGYGYTFGSGTRLTVV.

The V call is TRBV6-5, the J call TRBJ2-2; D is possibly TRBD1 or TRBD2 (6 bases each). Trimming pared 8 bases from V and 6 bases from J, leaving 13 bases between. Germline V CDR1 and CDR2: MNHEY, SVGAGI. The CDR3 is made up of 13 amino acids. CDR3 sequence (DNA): TGTGCCAGCCTCCGGGGGCAGTCCGGGGAGCTGTTTTTT. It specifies CASLRGQSGELFF.

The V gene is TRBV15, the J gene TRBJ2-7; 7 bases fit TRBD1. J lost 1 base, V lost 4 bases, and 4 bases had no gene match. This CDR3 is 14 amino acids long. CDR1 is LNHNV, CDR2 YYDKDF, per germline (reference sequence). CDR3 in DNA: TGTGCCACCAGCAAATTGACAGGGTCCTACGAGCAGTACTTC. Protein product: CATSKLTGSYEQYF. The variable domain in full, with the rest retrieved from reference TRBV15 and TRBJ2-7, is DAMVIQNPRYQVTQFGKPVTLSCSQTLNHNVMYWYQQKSSQAPKLLFHYYDKDFNNEADTPDNFQSRRPNTSFCFLDIRSPGLGDTAMYLCATSKLTGSYEQYFGPGTRLTVT.

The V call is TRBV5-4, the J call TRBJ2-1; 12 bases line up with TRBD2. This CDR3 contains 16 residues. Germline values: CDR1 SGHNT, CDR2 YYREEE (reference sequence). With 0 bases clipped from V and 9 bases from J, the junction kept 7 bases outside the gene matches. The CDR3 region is CASSLGLAGAGREQFF. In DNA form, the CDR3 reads TGTGCCAGCAGCTTGGGACTAGCGGGAGCAGGTCGTGAGCAGTTCTTC.

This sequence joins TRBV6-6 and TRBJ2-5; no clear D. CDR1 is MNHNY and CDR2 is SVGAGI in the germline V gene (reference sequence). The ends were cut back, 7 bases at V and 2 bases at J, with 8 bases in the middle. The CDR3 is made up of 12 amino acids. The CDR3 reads CASKGAQETQYF. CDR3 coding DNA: TGTGCCAGCAAAGGCGCTCAAGAGACCCAGTACTTC.